The 15 T cell receptor beta chains below were found in one sample sequenced in a study of graft-versus-host responses after intestinal transplantation. The table came from immunoSEQ multiplex PCR; TCRdb's copy has only in-frame clones and leaves some out. This table holds some 82,000 clones, around nine tenths found once. Their specific antigens are unknown. The specimen comprised unstimulated CD8+ T cells sorted from spleen or lymph node cells, sampled before transplant. Every receptor here comes from a human donor who was the organ donor for an intestinal transplant.

This chain connects TRBV6-4 to TRBJ1-2; no reliable D call. From germline, CDR1 is MRHNA and CDR2 SNTAGT. The V and J ends lost 5 bases and 4 bases respectively, with 23 bases between them. There are 17 residues in the CDR3. CDR3 amino acids: CASSCAIPHGKTYGYTF. The CDR3 region has the DNA TGTGCCAGCAGTTGCGCGATCCCACACGGAAAGACCTATGGCTACACCTTC.

The CDR3 loop is CASSRRGGRTEAFF. CDR3 DNA sequence: TGTGCCAGCTCACGGAGGGGGGGGAGAACTGAAGCTTTCTTT. J is TRBJ1-1 and V is TRBV18; perhaps TRBD1 as D (6 bases). V was shortened by 4 bases and J by 5 bases, with 14 bases between the two germline ends. Germline V gene lookup returns CDR1 KGHSH and CDR2 LQKENI. The CDR3 covers 14 residues. The complete variable domain, with remaining parts taken from reference TRBV18 and TRBJ1-1, reads NAGVMQNPRHLVRRRGQEARLRCSPMKGHSHVYWYRQLPEEGLKFMVYLQKENIIDESGMPKERFSAEFPKEGPSILRIQQVVRGDSAAYFCASSRRGGRTEAFFGQGTRLTVV.

Remarks on this clone: Additional DNA sequences in this sample encode the identical CDR3. The CDR3 DNA is TGCGCCAGCAGCCCGACGACAGGGAACACTGAAGCTTTCTTT. It is translated as CASSPTTGNTEAFF. J is TRBJ1-1 and V is TRBV4-1; possibly TRBD1 for D (6 bases). Trimming stripped 4 bases from V and 1 base from J, with 10 bases between. Germline values: CDR1 MGHRA, CDR2 YSYEKL. The CDR3 runs 14 residues.

In its sample, this clone was seen once. V usage is TRBV29-1 and J usage is TRBJ2-7, with D perhaps TRBD1 (5 bases). Trimming pared 3 bases from V and 4 bases from J, leaving 13 bases between. Germline V gives CDR1 SQVTM, CDR2 ANQGSEA. CDR3 length equals 13 residues. The CDR3: CSVEQGFGYEQYF. The CDR3 nucleotides read TGCAGCGTTGAGCAGGGATTTGGATACGAGCAGTACTTC.

The CDR3 spells CASSLDLSGTATSNYGYTF. CDR3 nucleotide sequence: TGTGCCAGCAGCCTGGATCTCTCCGGGACAGCAACTTCTAACTATGGCTACACCTTC. The chain couples TRBV5-4 to TRBJ1-2; 7 bases are shared with TRBD1. This CDR3 contains 19 residues. Per germline, CDR1 SGHNT and CDR2 YYREEE (reference sequence). Unmatched junction bases numbered 18, after V lost 4 bases and J lost 0 bases.

The chain uses TRBV4-2 and TRBJ2-7; 7 nucleotides line up with TRBD2. This CDR3 is 16 amino acids long. In germline, CDR1 is LGHNA, CDR2 YNFKEQ. Trimming cost V 4 bases and J 5 bases; bases outside gene matches: 14. The CDR3 DNA reads TGTGCCAGCAGCCGAAGCTCCAGCGGGGAAATCCACGAGCAGTACTTC. It codes for CASSRSSSGEIHEQYF.

This clone was seen once. The chain has TRBV28 and TRBJ1-2; 7 nucleotides match TRBD1. Germline values: CDR1 MDHEN, CDR2 SYDVKM. V was clipped by 8 bases and J by 4 bases; unmatched bases: 13. This CDR3 has 15 amino acids. The CDR3 here is CASHQQGTLRYGYTF. The CDR3, as DNA: TGTGCCAGCCACCAACAGGGGACACTGCGCTATGGCTACACCTTC.

V gene TRBV4-1 combines with J gene TRBJ2-7; D perhaps matches TRBD2 (6 bases). The CDR3 is 16 amino acids. The V gene lost 4 bases and the J gene lost 3 bases, with 19 bases spanning the gap. Per germline, CDR1 MGHRA and CDR2 YSYEKL. The CDR3: CASSRGIGTLFYEQYF. The CDR3 DNA reads TGCGCCAGCAGCCGGGGAATCGGGACTTTATTCTACGAGCAGTACTTC.

The chain recombines TRBV11-2 with TRBJ2-7; no definite D call. The V gene lost 4 bases and the J gene lost 2 bases, with 9 bases spanning the gap. CDR1 and CDR2 from the germline V gene are SGHAT and FQNNGV. The CDR3 sequence is 13 residues long. The CDR3 DNA reads as TGTGCCAGCAGCTGGGGTTTGGCCTACGAGCAGTACTTC. This codes for CASSWGLAYEQYF.

Remarks on this clone: In the same sample, other DNA sequences code for this CDR3. The CDR3 coding sequence is TGCGCCAGCAGCCAAGACAGGGGGAACACTGAAGCTTTCTTT. Translating it yields CASSQDRGNTEAFF. The chain links TRBV4-1 to TRBJ1-1; a possible D gene is TRBD1 (6 bases). The CDR3 extends over 14 amino acids. Germline lookup yields CDR1 MGHRA and CDR2 YSYEKL. With 0 bases removed from V and 1 base from J, the gap between germline ends came to 6 bases.

The rearrangement uses TRBV15 and TRBJ2-2, with D unresolved. This CDR3 contains 16 residues. The germline gives CDR1 LNHNV, CDR2 YYDKDF (reference sequence). Trimming stripped 3 bases from V and 4 bases from J, with 15 bases between. CDR3 sequence: CATSSGLSGGTGELFF. DNA of the CDR3: TGTGCCACCAGCAGTGGTCTATCGGGTGGCACCGGGGAGCTGTTTTTT.

J is TRBJ2-5 and V is TRBV4-1; D is perhaps TRBD1 (6 bases). V lost 3 bases to trimming and J lost 4 bases, with 15 bases between them. This CDR3 region has 15 residues. Germline V gives CDR1 MGHRA, CDR2 YSYEKL. The CDR3 nucleotides read TGCGCCAGCAGCCAGGATCAGGGGAGTGGAGAGACCCAGTACTTC. Translated: CASSQDQGSGETQYF.

This clone has just a few counts. The chain links TRBV6-4 to TRBJ2-2; D call uncertain. Germline CDR1 MRHNA, CDR2 SNTAGT. The V and J ends lost 2 bases and 2 bases respectively, with 3 bases between them. The CDR3 is 13 amino acids. The CDR3 DNA follows: TGTGCCAGCAGTGACAAAAACACCGGGGAGCTGTTTTTT. As protein: CASSDKNTGELFF.

V usage is TRBV5-1 and J usage is TRBJ2-1; D ambiguous. Germline V CDR1 and CDR2: SGHRS, YFSETQ. Between the trimmed V and J ends, which lost 2 bases and 8 bases, there was a span of 14 bases. The CDR3 consists of 14 residues. CDR3 nucleotides: TGCGCCAGCAGCTTAGAACCAGGAGCCGATGAGCAGTTCTTC. This translates into CASSLEPGADEQFF.

This clone was counted once. V usage is TRBV27 and J usage is TRBJ1-4; a weak D match, TRBD1 (6 bases). Germline V CDR1 and CDR2: MNHEY, SMNVEV (reference sequence). The CDR3 consists of 15 residues. V shed 5 bases and J shed 9 bases, with 19 bases lying between them. The CDR3 sequence: CASSPGDGSWKKLFF. CDR3 nucleotides: TGTGCCAGCAGTCCAGGGGATGGATCATGGAAAAAACTGTTTTTT.